These 27 T cell receptor beta chains share one sample of origin, sequenced in a study of blood T cells in healthy people across ages. A J-beta primer mix and a sample-barcoded 5' primer were used in a second PCR of about 6 to 12 cycles. TCRdb called the 5' RACE reads again in MiXCR, with one record for every CDR3 protein. Of hundreds of thousands of distinct CDR3 sequences in the sample, more than 45% were seen once. The sequencing sample was made of blood. These receptors were obtained from a man aged 25-45 years in good health.

This clonotype was picked up a small number of times. The J gene is TRBJ2-5, the V gene TRBV19; a weak D match, TRBD1 (6 bases). V shed 6 bases and J shed 4 bases, with 15 bases lying between them. CDR1 is LNHDA and CDR2 is SQIVND in the germline V gene (reference sequence). CDR3 length: 14 amino acids. The CDR3 here is CASSRDRSGETQYF. CDR3 nucleotides: TGTGCCAGTAGCCGCGACAGGTCAGGAGAGACCCAGTACTTC.

CDR3 bases: TGTGCCAGCAGTTTCCGTTGGTGGGGCAATGAAAAACTGTTTTTT. It codes for CASSFRWWGNEKLFF. V usage is TRBV11-2 and J usage is TRBJ1-4; D is perhaps TRBD1 (5 bases). With 6 bases removed from V and 5 bases from J, the gap between germline ends came to 16 bases. The germline gives CDR1 SGHAT, CDR2 FQNNGV. The CDR3 loop spans 15 amino acids.

The chain is built from TRBV20-1 and TRBJ2-7; perhaps TRBD2 as D (5 bases). The CDR3 extends over 13 amino acids. Between the trimmed V and J ends, which lost 7 bases and 0 bases, there was a span of 13 bases. The V gene's germline CDR1 is DFQATT and CDR2 SNEGSKA (reference sequence). CDR3 sequence (DNA): TGCAGTGGAAGAGAGCGGCTCTCCTACGAGCAGTACTTC. This translates into CSGRERLSYEQYF.

V gene TRBV7-2 combines with J gene TRBJ2-5, with 7 bases lining up with TRBD2. Unmatched junction bases numbered 6, after V lost 6 bases and J lost 5 bases. This CDR3 has 13 residues. Germline CDR1 reads SGHTA; CDR2 reads FQGNSA. This CDR3 reads CASSIRRGETQYF. CDR3 bases: TGTGCCAGCAGTATTAGGCGGGGGGAGACCCAGTACTTC.

In its sample, this clonotype was seen a few times. The V gene is TRBV20-1, the J gene TRBJ2-7; 10 nucleotides agree with TRBD2. Per the germline V gene, CDR1 is DFQATT and CDR2 is SNEGSKA (reference sequence). Trimming cost V 3 bases and J 7 bases; bases outside gene matches: 18. The CDR3 loop spans 17 amino acids. CDR3 sequence reads: CSASSLAGGASSSEQYF. CDR3 sequence (DNA): TGCAGTGCTAGCTCATTAGCGGGAGGTGCTTCATCTAGTGAGCAGTACTTC.

This clonotype was detected many times. The chain has TRBV7-8 and TRBJ1-5; D gene uncertain. CDR1 and CDR2 (germline): SGHVS, FQNEAQ. V was pared by 2 bases and J by 4 bases, with 9 bases between. The CDR3 has 14 residues. In DNA, the CDR3 is TGTGCCAGCAGCTTATATTCGGGTAATCAGCCCCAGCATTTT. It translates to CASSLYSGNQPQHF.

This clonotype was observed a handful of times. The J gene is TRBJ1-5, the V gene TRBV20-1; D is possibly TRBD1 (5 bases). The CDR3 runs 12 residues. V dropped 6 bases and J dropped 6 bases, with 12 bases sitting between them. Germline loops: CDR1 DFQATT, CDR2 SNEGSKA (reference sequence). CDR3 loop: CSASGAGQPQHF. The CDR3 DNA is TGCAGTGCAAGTGGGGCTGGTCAGCCCCAGCATTTT.

The chain uses TRBV12-5 and TRBJ2-1; 9 nucleotides match TRBD2. Looked up from germline, CDR1 is LGHNT and CDR2 is FRNRAP. The CDR3 has 22 residues. Trimming took 1 base from V and 0 from J; bases not matched to a gene: 19. The CDR3 bases are TGTGCTAGTGGTTTGGATTCGTTTGTGGCGGGAGGGCTCCAAAGCTCCTACAATGAGCAGTTCTTC. This codes for CASGLDSFVAGGLQSSYNEQFF.

The rearrangement joins TRBV20-1 to TRBJ2-3; perhaps D is TRBD1 or TRBD2 (5 bases each). CDR1 is DFQATT, CDR2 SNEGSKA, per germline (reference sequence). CDR3 length: 14 residues. Trimming stripped 5 bases from V and 2 bases from J, with 14 bases between. The CDR3, as DNA: TGCAGTGCTGACGAGGGGATACTCACAGATACGCAGTATTTT. Translation gives CSADEGILTDTQYF.

This chain connects TRBV6-1 to TRBJ2-3, with TRBD2 matching 12 bases. The CDR3 has 17 residues. J was trimmed by 1 base and V by 2 bases; bases with no gene match: 4. Germline lookup yields CDR1 MNHNS and CDR2 SASEGT. CDR3 protein: CASSERRLAGGTDTQYF. CDR3 in DNA: TGTGCCAGCAGTGAAAGGCGACTAGCGGGAGGCACAGATACGCAGTATTTT.

This chain joins TRBV20-1 and TRBJ2-3; D not certain. V lost 6 bases and J 0 bases, leaving 13 bases between the germline ends. This CDR3 has 14 residues. Germline V CDR1 and CDR2: DFQATT, SNEGSKA (reference sequence). The CDR3 DNA sequence: TGCAGTGCCTCAGACTTCCTCAGCACAGATACGCAGTATTTT. Translating gives CSASDFLSTDTQYF.

This clonotype was seen more than once but under ten times. This rearrangement joins TRBV20-1 to TRBJ2-7, with D perhaps matching TRBD2 (6 bases). CDR3 size: 14 residues. V lost 6 bases and J lost 2, with 17 bases in between. Germline V CDR1 and CDR2: DFQATT, SNEGSKA (reference sequence). CDR3 sequence: CSAPPPLATYEQYF. CDR3 in DNA: TGCAGTGCCCCCCCCCCGCTAGCGACCTACGAGCAGTACTTC.

The chain links TRBV7-9 to TRBJ2-1; 9 bases are shared with TRBD1. The CDR3 consists of 16 residues. CDR1 is SEHNR and CDR2 is FQNEAQ in the germline V gene (reference sequence). V dropped 6 bases and J dropped 4; count of bases not matched to a gene: 10. The CDR3 here is CASSAAGTGPYNEQFF. The CDR3 DNA follows: TGTGCCAGCAGTGCAGCAGGGACAGGGCCTTACAATGAGCAGTTCTTC.

The V gene is TRBV4-2, the J gene TRBJ1-1, with D unclear. The CDR3 totals 11 residues. Germline loops: CDR1 LGHNA, CDR2 YNFKEQ. The V and J ends lost 7 bases and 7 bases respectively, with 10 bases between them. CDR3 region: CASKSGFEAFF. The CDR3 DNA follows: TGTGCCAGCAAGTCGGGGTTTGAAGCTTTCTTT.

This chain joins TRBV15 and TRBJ2-5, with 8 bases fitting TRBD2. Near its end, the DNA agrees better with TRBJ2-1, so the J call may be wrong. Per the germline V gene, CDR1 is LNHNV and CDR2 is YYDKDF (reference sequence). The CDR3 is made up of 16 amino acids. CDR3 coding DNA: TGTGCCACCAGCAGACCGGGACTAGTCTTGGGGGGTGAGCAGTTCTTC. This translates into CATSRPGLVLGGEQFF.

This clonotype was seen many times. The CDR3 DNA sequence: TGCAGTGCTATTTCGGGGGACAGATCCTACGAGCAGTACTTC. Amino acids: CSAISGDRSYEQYF. The chain combines TRBV20-1 with TRBJ2-7; TRBD1 is a possible D gene (7 bases). CDR3 length equals 14 residues. The V end lost 4 bases, the J end lost 1 base, and 14 bases lay between the germline ends. Germline-derived CDR1 and CDR2 are DFQATT and SNEGSKA (reference sequence).

J is TRBJ2-5 and V is TRBV7-7; TRBD2 aligns across 10 bases. The CDR3 extends over 16 amino acids. Germline trimming cut 0 bases from V and 1 base from J; bases unmatched to any gene: 2. Germline CDR1 SSHAT, CDR2 FNYEAQ (reference sequence). For the CDR3, the DNA is TGTGCCAGCAGCTTAGCTAGGACTAGCGGCCAAGAGACCCAGTACTTC. It codes for CASSLARTSGQETQYF.

The chain couples TRBV20-1 to TRBJ1-1, with D uncertain. V was trimmed by 0 bases and J by 1 base, leaving 6 bases between them. Germline-derived CDR1 and CDR2 are DFQATT and SNEGSKA (reference sequence). This CDR3 spans 13 amino acids. CDR3 sequence: CSAREVQNTEAFF. CDR3 sequence (DNA): TGCAGTGCTAGAGAGGTCCAGAACACTGAAGCTTTCTTT.

This clonotype showed up just a few times. This rearrangement joins TRBV5-1 to TRBJ2-5; D is uncertain. V was shortened by 1 base and J by 3 bases, with 7 bases between the two germline ends. In germline, CDR1 is SGHRS, CDR2 YFSETQ. The CDR3 is 13 amino acids. In nucleotides, the CDR3 is TGCGCCAGCAGCTTGTTGTCTGAAGAGACCCAGTACTTC. Its protein is CASSLLSEETQYF.

The rearrangement links TRBV6-5 to TRBJ1-6; 7 nucleotides line up with TRBD1. The CDR3 has 16 residues. Germline assignment: CDR1 MNHEY and CDR2 SVGAGI. V lost 0 bases, J lost 10 bases, and 9 bases stayed unmatched. The CDR3 coding sequence is TGTGCCAGCAGTTACTCGAGACGTACAGGGGTCTCACCCCTCCACTTT. Protein sequence: CASSYSRRTGVSPLHF.

The chain employs TRBV5-1 and TRBJ2-1; TRBD1 or TRBD2 may be the D gene (5 bases each). This CDR3 contains 15 residues. CDR1 SGHRS and CDR2 YFSETQ come from the germline V gene. The V end lost 0 bases, the J end lost 2 bases, and 9 bases lay between the germline ends. The CDR3 region has the DNA TGCGCCAGCAGCTTGGGGCCGGGGCCCTACAATGAGCAGTTCTTC. The encoded protein is CASSLGPGPYNEQFF.

This clonotype was counted many times. V usage is TRBV20-1 and J usage is TRBJ2-6, with no clear D. In germline, CDR1 is DFQATT, CDR2 SNEGSKA (reference sequence). V dropped 5 bases and J dropped 3 bases, with 8 bases sitting between them. This CDR3 contains 13 residues. The CDR3 sequence is CSARAVGANVLTF. The CDR3 coding sequence is TGCAGTGCTCGAGCTGTTGGGGCCAACGTCCTGACTTTC.

V and J are TRBV7-2 and TRBJ2-7; no clear D gene. The CDR3 consists of 13 residues. The germline V gene encodes CDR1 SGHTA and CDR2 FQGNSA. V was shortened by 3 bases and J by 2 bases, with 8 bases between the two germline ends. CDR3 DNA sequence: TGTGCCAGCAGCTTTTTTGATCCCTACGAGCAGTACTTC. It specifies CASSFFDPYEQYF.

The rearrangement joins TRBV20-1 to TRBJ2-5; a possible D gene is TRBD1 (6 bases). Germline-derived CDR1 and CDR2 are DFQATT and SNEGSKA (reference sequence). V lost 0 bases, J lost 1 base, and 12 bases lay in between. The CDR3 has 15 amino acids. This chain's CDR3 is CSARDRGHPQETQYF. As DNA, the CDR3 is TGCAGTGCTAGAGATCGGGGACATCCCCAAGAGACCCAGTACTTC.

The genes are TRBV28 and TRBJ2-1; D perhaps matches TRBD2 (6 bases). The CDR3 has 17 residues. Germline CDR1 is MDHEN and CDR2 is SYDVKM. V was shortened by 5 bases and J by 0 bases, with 17 bases between the two germline ends. CDR3 amino acids: CASSPPASAVSYNEQFF. The CDR3, as DNA: TGTGCCAGCAGTCCCCCAGCTAGCGCGGTCTCCTACAATGAGCAGTTCTTC.

This clonotype has a handful of counts. The J gene is TRBJ2-4, the V gene TRBV7-2, with D possibly being TRBD2 (5 bases). The DNA end is a closer match to TRBJ2-7, so the J assignment may be wrong. CDR3 length equals 14 residues. The germline CDR1 and CDR2 sequences are SGHTA and FQGNSA. For the CDR3, the DNA is TGTGCCAGCAGCTCAGGACTGTCTCCCTACGAGCAGTACTTC. Translated, it gives CASSSGLSPYEQYF.

The V call is TRBV5-6, the J call TRBJ2-6, with a weak D call TRBD2 (6 bases). Trimming stripped 1 base from V and 1 base from J, with 18 bases between. This CDR3 has 19 amino acids. Per the germline V gene, CDR1 is SGHDT and CDR2 is YYEEEE. CDR3 protein: CASSLYARRGASGANVLTF. CDR3 sequence (DNA): TGTGCCAGCAGCTTGTACGCACGGCGGGGTGCTTCTGGGGCCAACGTCCTGACTTTC.